One and the same sample provided the 32 T cell receptor beta chains below, sequenced in a study of blood T cell repertoires in COVID-19. The protocol was immunoSEQ multiplex PCR, while the TCRdb copy is restricted to in-frame clones and leaves out a portion. Of around 30,000 clones in the sample, 87% were seen once. The sequencing input was peripheral blood. Source of these receptors: a man aged 50 to 59 with active or convalescent COVID-19.

V and J are TRBV18 and TRBJ2-1; 8 bases fit TRBD1. This CDR3 contains 15 residues. Unmatched junction bases numbered 1, after V lost 2 bases and J lost 1 base. Germline V gene data show CDR1 as KGHSH and CDR2 as LQKENI. CDR3 residues: CASSPRTGSYNEQFF. The CDR3 DNA reads TGTGCCAGCTCACCAAGGACAGGGTCCTACAATGAGCAGTTCTTC.

The chain links TRBV11-2 to TRBJ1-1, with D possibly being TRBD1 (5 bases). Deletions cut 1 base from V and 4 bases from J, with 10 bases between. This CDR3 contains 14 residues. CDR1 is SGHAT, CDR2 FQNNGV, per germline. Here the CDR3 reads CASSLVGATTEAFF. The CDR3, as DNA: TGTGCCAGCAGCTTAGTTGGGGCGACCACTGAAGCTTTCTTT.

This sequence joins TRBV28 and TRBJ2-2; D perhaps matches TRBD1 (6 bases). V was cut by 7 bases and J by 1 base, with 7 bases left in between. The CDR3 contains 13 residues. The germline V gene encodes CDR1 MDHEN and CDR2 SYDVKM. This CDR3 is CASMTGNTGELFF. For the CDR3, the DNA is TGTGCCAGCATGACAGGGAACACCGGGGAGCTGTTTTTT.

The chain combines TRBV7-9 with TRBJ2-7; 10 positions match TRBD1. The trim removed 5 bases at V and 7 bases at J, leaving 17 bases unmatched. Germline values: CDR1 SEHNR, CDR2 FQNEAQ (reference sequence). This CDR3 has 17 residues. The CDR3 region has the DNA TGTGCCAGCAGCCCCCCGCCGTGGGGGACAGGGGTCCGGGAGCAGTACTTC. It codes for CASSPPPWGTGVREQYF.

V and J are TRBV5-1 and TRBJ2-5; 7 nucleotides align to TRBD2. After removal of 4 bases from V and 1 base from J, the junction contained 10 bases not matched to a gene. Looked up from germline, CDR1 is SGHRS and CDR2 is YFSETQ. The CDR3 consists of 16 residues. DNA for the CDR3: TGCGCCAGCAGCGTCTCGGGACTACGAATCCAAGAGACCCAGTACTTC. Its protein is CASSVSGLRIQETQYF.

This chain connects TRBV7-2 to TRBJ2-3, with 9 nucleotides matching TRBD1. The CDR3 length is 14 residues. J gave up 7 bases and V 1 base, and 3 bases lay outside the gene matches. Germline V CDR1 and CDR2: SGHTA, FQGNSA. The CDR3 DNA reads TGTGCCAGCAGCTTAGTACAGGGGGCTAATACGCAGTATTTT. Amino acids: CASSLVQGANTQYF.

The rearrangement uses TRBV7-2 and TRBJ2-1; D possibly corresponds to TRBD2 (6 bases). Germline V gene lookup returns CDR1 SGHTA and CDR2 FQGNSA. V was clipped by 1 base and J by 4 bases, with 11 bases between them. The CDR3 covers 15 residues. CDR3 nucleotides: TGTGCCAGCAGCTTAGGGGGGACTGGATACAATGAGCAGTTCTTC. It codes for CASSLGGTGYNEQFF.

The chain carries TRBV7-2 and TRBJ2-7, with 7 bases fitting TRBD1. J was trimmed by 0 bases and V by 5 bases; bases with no gene match: 7. Germline-derived CDR1 and CDR2 are SGHTA and FQGNSA. The CDR3 has 15 residues. CDR3 residues: CASSLDRTPSYEQYF. The CDR3 DNA sequence: TGTGCCAGCAGCCTGGACAGGACCCCCTCCTACGAGCAGTACTTC.

This clone showed up just once. The chain employs TRBV6-1 and TRBJ2-3; 7 nucleotides align to TRBD1. V lost 2 bases to trimming and J lost 1 base; unmatched junction nucleotides: 3. Germline assignment: CDR1 MNHNS and CDR2 SASEGT. This CDR3 is 15 amino acids long. CDR3 DNA: TGTGCCAGCAGTGAACAGGGGGTGGGCACAGATACGCAGTATTTT. Its translation: CASSEQGVGTDTQYF.

The rearrangement uses TRBV28 and TRBJ1-4, with D hard to call. Germline lookup yields CDR1 MDHEN and CDR2 SYDVKM. The CDR3 has 14 residues. V gave up 8 bases and J gave up 0 bases, with 10 bases separating them. CDR3 amino acids: CASPPPTTNEKLFF. The CDR3 bases are TGTGCCAGCCCCCCCCCTACAACTAATGAAAAACTGTTTTTT.

The chain combines TRBV7-9 with TRBJ2-3; 7 bases are a match to TRBD2. In germline, CDR1 is SEHNR, CDR2 FQNEAQ (reference sequence). This CDR3 is built from 15 residues. V gave up 0 bases and J gave up 1 base; unmatched junction bases: 1. The CDR3 DNA sequence: TGTGCCAGCAGCTTAGCCCTAGCGGGCACAGATACGCAGTATTTT. This codes for CASSLALAGTDTQYF.

This clone was counted once. V and J are TRBV19 and TRBJ2-7; 7 nucleotides line up with TRBD1. The CDR3 loop spans 13 amino acids. Trimming removed 3 bases from V and 3 bases from J; junction bases left unmatched: 2. Germline loops: CDR1 LNHDA, CDR2 SQIVND (reference sequence). The CDR3, as DNA: TGTGCCAGTAGTATCGGGACAGTCTACGAGCAGTACTTC. Translation gives CASSIGTVYEQYF.

This rearrangement joins TRBV5-6 to TRBJ2-1, with TRBD2 identical over 8 bases. Germline CDR1 and CDR2: SGHDT and YYEEEE. With V trimmed by 3 bases and J by 5 bases, 10 bases remained unmatched. The CDR3 length is 16 residues. The DNA of the CDR3 is TGTGCCAGCAGCTGGGCCCCGACTAGCGTTGACAATGAGCAGTTCTTC. This sequence encodes CASSWAPTSVDNEQFF.

The rearrangement links TRBV18 to TRBJ1-4; D gene uncertain. Germline assignment: CDR1 KGHSH and CDR2 LQKENI. This CDR3 is 15 amino acids long. V lost 2 bases, J lost 4 bases, and 11 bases lay in between. The CDR3 region is CASSPADGFNEKLFF. The CDR3 DNA sequence: TGTGCCAGCTCACCAGCTGACGGGTTTAATGAAAAACTGTTTTTT.

This chain links TRBV5-1 with TRBJ1-1, with 7 bases matching TRBD1. Trimming cost V 1 base and J 3 bases; bases outside gene matches: 6. The V gene's germline CDR1 is SGHRS and CDR2 YFSETQ. This CDR3 contains 15 residues. The chain's CDR3 is CASSLIAGQDTEAFF. The CDR3 DNA sequence: TGCGCCAGCAGCTTGATCGCAGGACAGGACACTGAAGCTTTCTTT.

This clone was detected once. CDR3 sequence: CASSLPGTGVYEQYF. The CDR3 coding sequence is TGTGCCAGCAGTTTGCCGGGGACAGGGGTCTACGAGCAGTACTTC. The chain links TRBV28 to TRBJ2-7; 10 bases match TRBD1. Germline CDR1 reads MDHEN; CDR2 reads SYDVKM. Trimming cost V 3 bases and J 3 bases; bases outside gene matches: 5. The CDR3 runs to 15 residues.

The V gene is TRBV10-1, the J gene TRBJ2-2; TRBD2 agrees at 8 bases. Germline V lookup: CDR1 WNHNN, CDR2 SYGVQD (reference sequence). The CDR3 runs 17 residues. Germline trimming cut 3 bases from V and 3 bases from J; bases unmatched to any gene: 9. The CDR3, as DNA: TGCGCCAGCAGTGACCCTGGGACTAGTGGGGACACCGGGGAGCTGTTTTTT. Amino acid sequence: CASSDPGTSGDTGELFF.

This rearrangement joins TRBV9 to TRBJ2-5; D possibly corresponds to TRBD2 (5 bases). This CDR3 comprises 14 residues. V lost 1 base to trimming and J lost 7 bases, with 14 bases between them. Germline V lookup: CDR1 SGDLS, CDR2 YYNGEE. CDR3 loop: CASSVSVWSGTQYF. CDR3 coding DNA: TGTGCCAGCAGCGTATCGGTGTGGAGCGGGACCCAGTACTTC.

The chain joins TRBV5-1 to TRBJ2-7, with 7 bases lining up with TRBD1. The germline V gene has CDR1 SGHRS and CDR2 YFSETQ. This CDR3 comprises 15 residues. The junction had 5 bases not matched to a gene; V was cut back by 0 bases and J by 2 bases. The DNA for the CDR3 is TGCGCCAGCAGCTTGGTGACAGGGAGTACCTACGAGCAGTACTTC. As protein: CASSLVTGSTYEQYF.

This chain uses TRBV15 with TRBJ2-2; unclear D gene. Trimming removed 0 bases at V and 6 bases at J, with 5 bases between. The CDR3 loop spans 13 amino acids. Germline CDR1 is LNHNV and CDR2 is YYDKDF (reference sequence). DNA for the CDR3: TGTGCCACCAGCAGAGATTGGCCCGGGGAGCTGTTTTTT. Translating it yields CATSRDWPGELFF.

This chain links TRBV7-9 with TRBJ1-2; 9 nucleotides match TRBD1. The CDR3 covers 15 residues. The ends lost 3 bases at V and 4 bases at J; junction bases unmatched: 6. From germline, CDR1 is SEHNR and CDR2 FQNEAQ (reference sequence). The CDR3 DNA is TGTGCCAGCAGCTTTTCAACAGGGGGCATCTATGGCTACACCTTC. Its translation is CASSFSTGGIYGYTF.

This chain connects TRBV28 to TRBJ2-1, with a weak D call TRBD1 (5 bases). Per the germline V gene, CDR1 is MDHEN and CDR2 is SYDVKM. This CDR3 comprises 14 residues. V lost 2 bases to trimming and J lost 7 bases, with 12 bases between them. CDR3 protein: CASSLRNRINEQFF. The CDR3 DNA follows: TGTGCCAGCAGTTTACGGAACAGGATTAATGAGCAGTTCTTC.

The rearrangement joins TRBV30 to TRBJ2-3; 12 nucleotides align to TRBD2. CDR3 length: 16 amino acids. Per the germline V gene, CDR1 is GTSNPN and CDR2 is SVGIG (reference sequence). Losses at the gene ends were 2 bases for V and 2 bases for J; bases not matched to a gene: 5. The CDR3 protein is CAWSQGLAGPTDTQYF. CDR3 sequence (DNA): TGTGCCTGGAGTCAGGGACTAGCGGGCCCCACAGATACGCAGTATTTT.

The rearrangement uses TRBV18 and TRBJ1-5; perhaps TRBD1 as D (5 bases). The germline CDR1 and CDR2 sequences are KGHSH and LQKENI. Trimming left V 3 bases short and J 5 bases short, with 20 bases between. CDR3 length equals 17 residues. CDR3 sequence: CASSPSSDGPGDQPQHF. CDR3 DNA sequence: TGTGCCAGCTCACCGTCCTCGGACGGTCCGGGGGATCAGCCCCAGCATTTT.

The gene calls are TRBV10-3 and TRBJ2-5; TRBD1 matches 10 bases. The V gene's germline CDR1 is ENHRY and CDR2 SYGVKD. The CDR3 totals 18 residues. V was pared by 0 bases and J by 4 bases, with 11 bases of the junction left unmatched. The CDR3 DNA reads as TGTGCCATCAGTGAGTCCTTGGACAGGGGGGACCTTGGAGAGACCCAGTACTTC. Translated, it gives CAISESLDRGDLGETQYF.

V is TRBV5-1 and J is TRBJ1-1; TRBD1 matches at 11 bases. Trimming at V came to 4 bases and at J to 5 bases, leaving 7 bases not matched to a gene. The CDR3 spans 15 residues. Germline V gene lookup returns CDR1 SGHRS and CDR2 YFSETQ. This CDR3 reads CASSPSGTGGTEAFF. Written as DNA, the CDR3 is TGCGCCAGCAGCCCCTCTGGGACAGGGGGTACTGAAGCTTTCTTT.

The chain is built from TRBV6-5 and TRBJ2-3, with 9 bases aligning to TRBD1. CDR1 is MNHEY, CDR2 SVGAGI, per germline. The V segment lost 4 bases and the J segment 4 bases; nucleotides outside the gene matches: 9. CDR3 size: 16 residues. The CDR3 region is CASSSAGQGYADTQYF. The CDR3 DNA is TGTGCCAGCAGTTCCGCGGGACAGGGTTACGCAGATACGCAGTATTTT.

The rearrangement links TRBV18 to TRBJ2-1; D ambiguous. V lost 3 bases to trimming and J lost 2 bases, with 11 bases between them. Germline-derived CDR1 and CDR2 are KGHSH and LQKENI. CDR3 length: 15 amino acids. CDR3 nucleotides: TGTGCCAGCTCACCGAACGGTCCCCCCTACAATGAGCAGTTCTTC. It translates to CASSPNGPPYNEQFF.

V and J are TRBV4-1 and TRBJ1-2, with 7 bases fitting TRBD1. CDR1 and CDR2 (germline): MGHRA, YSYEKL. The CDR3 spans 15 residues. Losses at the gene ends were 4 bases for V and 4 bases for J; bases not matched to a gene: 9. The CDR3 region is CASSLQTPGGYGYTF. The CDR3 nucleotides read TGCGCCAGCAGCCTCCAGACGCCAGGGGGCTATGGCTACACCTTC.

This rearrangement joins TRBV9 to TRBJ2-3; no clear D. The V and J ends lost 4 bases and 0 bases respectively, with 12 bases between them. This CDR3 has 15 amino acids. CDR1 and CDR2 (germline): SGDLS, YYNGEE. The DNA of the CDR3 is TGTGCCAGCAGCATCAACACTATCAGCACAGATACGCAGTATTTT. Translated: CASSINTISTDTQYF.

This sequence joins TRBV11-2 and TRBJ1-6; 8 nucleotides align to TRBD1. Germline-derived CDR1 and CDR2 are SGHAT and FQNNGV. This CDR3 comprises 15 residues. V lost 0 bases, J lost 7 bases, and 2 bases stayed unmatched. The CDR3: CASSLDRTGNSPLHF. CDR3 coding DNA: TGTGCCAGCAGCTTAGACAGGACAGGGAATTCACCCCTCCACTTT.

This clone was recorded a few times. V usage is TRBV9 and J usage is TRBJ1-6; D might be TRBD1 (6 bases). V lost 4 bases and J 9 bases, leaving 17 bases between the germline ends. Germline CDR1 reads SGDLS; CDR2 reads YYNGEE. This CDR3 comprises 15 residues. CDR3 in DNA: TGTGCCAGCAGCCCTGGACAGACCGATGGTTCACCCCTCCACTTT. Amino acid sequence: CASSPGQTDGSPLHF.